The subject of this entry is one TCR beta chain. The record originates from a study of blood T cell repertoires in COVID-19. Assay: immunoSEQ multiplex PCR; the TCRdb copy retains only in-frame clones and omits some. The sample contains tens of thousands of clones, 77% of which appear only once. The V end lost 4 bases, the J end lost 8 bases, and 9 bases lay between the germline ends. CDR1 and CDR2 (germline): MNHEY, SVGEGT. This CDR3 comprises 12 residues. The source of this sequence is a man between 70 and 80 years old with COVID-19, enrolled during active disease. Material for sequencing was peripheral blood. The chain uses TRBV6-2 or TRBV6-3 and TRBJ2-1; D not resolved. The CDR3 coding sequence is TGTGCCAGCAGTTTAACCGCGGATGAGCAGTTCTTC. It is translated as CASSLTADEQFF.